The T cell receptor (beta chain) described here comes from a study of tumor and adjacent non-tumor tissue in lung cancer. About the study: There were some 11 adenocarcinoma, a couple of squamous cell carcinoma and 1 small cell lung cancer cases. Whole-study results and caveats: Compared with tumor, normal lung showed significantly lower TCR diversity.

The template was RNA from unsorted bulk tissue. Trimming removed 1 base from V and 7 bases from J, with 8 bases in between. The germline gives CDR1 LGHNA, CDR2 YNFKEQ. The CDR3 length is 13 residues. Three rounds of nested PCR, following a modified ARM-PCR protocol, produced the TCRbeta library. TCRdb independently ran MiXCR on the multiplex PCR reads; one entry per CDR3 protein. The data contain 95,000 to 150,000 distinct CDR3 sequences, 55% to 75% of them singletons. Notes on this clonotype: Its antigen is not identified.

The gene calls are TRBV4-2 and TRBJ2-1; D gene uncertain. This sequence was found in a man younger than 40 with non-small cell lung cancer. The source material was lung tumor tissue. CDR3 protein: CASSQANKNEQFF. The CDR3 DNA reads TGTGCCAGCAGCCAAGCTAATAAGAATGAGCAGTTCTTC.